The 28 T cell receptor beta chains below all came from one sample that was sequenced in a study of shared clonotypes between healthy human individuals. Sequenced by immunoSEQ multiplex PCR; TCRdb stores in-frame clones only, minus some. Of 950,000 to 1,100,000 clones in the sample, 65% to 75% were seen once. Sequences were obtained from memory CD4+ T cells sorted from blood. Subset of the sample: CD45RA-negative fraction. The receptors shown here come from a young man in good health.

The rearrangement uses TRBV21-1 and TRBJ2-2; the table names TRBD2, a call not compared with the DNA. TRBV21-1 is designated a pseudogene. The CDR3 consists of 19 residues. CDR3: CASSRWTSGGAGRPGELFF. The CDR3 DNA follows: TGTGCCAGCAGCAGGTGGACTAGCGGGGGGGCCGGACGCCCCGGGGAGCTGTTTTTT.

About this clone: Other DNA sequences in this specimen translate into the identical CDR3. The V gene is TRBV28, the J gene TRBJ2-5; possible D gene TRBD1, 6 bases. Per germline, CDR1 MDHEN and CDR2 SYDVKM. CDR3 length: 15 amino acids. Deletions cut 2 bases from V and 3 bases from J, with 13 bases between. The CDR3 sequence is CASSLPRGWEETQYF. The CDR3 DNA reads as TGTGCCAGCAGTTTACCCAGGGGTTGGGAAGAGACCCAGTACTTC.

This clone was detected a few times. CDR3 DNA sequence: TGTGCCAGCAGCTTGACCCCGGGGGGCGCGTCCTCCTCCTACGAGCAGTACTTC. Translation gives CASSLTPGGASSSYEQYF. V gene TRBV7-8 combines with J gene TRBJ2-5; D might be TRBD2 (7 bases). The J call is in doubt because the DNA end fits TRBJ2-7 better. Germline loops: CDR1 SGHVS, CDR2 FQNEAQ. This CDR3 comprises 18 residues.

This chain joins TRBV6-5 and TRBJ2-7; D unresolved. Germline V gene sequence: CDR1 MNHEY, CDR2 SVGAGI. The CDR3 has 15 residues. Trimming took 5 bases from V and 0 from J, leaving 14 bases between them. The chain's CDR3 is CASSLTSSGSYEQYF. CDR3 nucleotide sequence: TGTGCCAGCAGTCTCACGTCATCCGGCTCCTACGAGCAGTACTTC.

The V call is TRBV6-5, the J call TRBJ1-1; 8 nucleotides agree with TRBD1. The CDR3 spans 14 residues. V shed 5 bases and J 4 bases; nucleotides not matched to a gene: 6. From germline, CDR1 is MNHEY and CDR2 SVGAGI. For the CDR3, the DNA is TGTGCCAGCAGTCAACACAGGGGGACCACTGAAGCTTTCTTT. Translated: CASSQHRGTTEAFF.

V gene TRBV27 combines with J gene TRBJ2-1; 8 nucleotides line up with TRBD2. With V trimmed by 4 bases and J by 9 bases, 8 bases remained unmatched. The CDR3 length is 14 residues. The germline CDR1 and CDR2 sequences are MNHEY and SMNVEV (reference sequence). CDR3 DNA sequence: TGTGCCAGCAGTTCCCTAAGCGGGGGTAGTGAGCAGTTCTTC. This gives the protein CASSSLSGGSEQFF.

The gene calls are TRBV5-6 and TRBJ2-5; 11 bases match TRBD1. CDR3 length: 16 amino acids. Germline V gene lookup returns CDR1 SGHDT and CDR2 YYEEEE. V was pared by 2 bases and J by 4 bases, with 7 bases of the junction left unmatched. CDR3 region: CASSFPSGTGGETQYF. As DNA, the CDR3 is TGTGCCAGCAGCTTCCCTTCCGGGACAGGGGGAGAGACCCAGTACTTC.

The chain links TRBV5-4 to TRBJ2-7; D not resolved. Germline V lookup: CDR1 SGHNT, CDR2 YYREEE (reference sequence). V was clipped by 4 bases and J by 4 bases, with 18 bases between them. The CDR3 is 15 amino acids. CDR3 in DNA: TGTGCCAGCAGCCCTACCCCCCGGACCTCTTACGAGCAGTACTTC. Translated, it gives CASSPTPRTSYEQYF.

This chain uses TRBV27 with TRBJ2-5; D uncertain. Germline lookup yields CDR1 MNHEY and CDR2 SMNVEV (reference sequence). The CDR3 has 14 residues. Trimming took off 5 bases at V and 2 bases at J, with 12 bases between the two ends. CDR3 nucleotides: TGTGCCAGCAGTGCTATTGGGGTACAAGAGACCCAGTACTTC. This codes for CASSAIGVQETQYF.

V is TRBV2 and J is TRBJ1-1; D unclear. The germline V and J ends were trimmed by 2 bases and 1 base, with 11 bases remaining between them. From germline, CDR1 is SNHLY and CDR2 FYNNEI. The CDR3 covers 15 residues. The CDR3 region is CASSEFWGGNTEAFF. CDR3 DNA sequence: TGTGCCAGCAGTGAATTTTGGGGAGGGAACACTGAAGCTTTCTTT.

The chain employs TRBV28 and TRBJ2-7, with D perhaps TRBD1 (6 bases). This CDR3 comprises 12 residues. Germline CDR1 reads MDHEN; CDR2 reads SYDVKM. V lost 6 bases and J lost 6, with 12 bases in between. The CDR3 loop reads CASSLDSREQYF. The DNA for the CDR3 is TGTGCCAGCAGCCTGGACAGCCGCGAGCAGTACTTC.

The chain couples TRBV6-5 to TRBJ1-1; 7 positions agree with TRBD1. Germline CDR1 MNHEY, CDR2 SVGAGI. V gave up 6 bases and J gave up 5 bases; unmatched junction bases: 9. There are 14 residues in the CDR3. This chain's CDR3 is CASSRPGTETEAFF. CDR3 bases: TGTGCCAGCAGCAGGCCCGGGACAGAAACTGAAGCTTTCTTT.

The chain is built from TRBV6-1 and TRBJ2-5, with 8 nucleotides matching TRBD1. The CDR3 extends over 14 amino acids. Trimming at V came to 5 bases and at J to 3 bases, leaving 5 bases not matched to a gene. Germline V gene sequence: CDR1 MNHNS, CDR2 SASEGT. DNA for the CDR3: TGTGCCAGCAGTTGGCAGGGGGCGGAAGAGACCCAGTACTTC. Its translation is CASSWQGAEETQYF.

The sample holds a few counts of this clone. The CDR3 DNA reads TGTGCCTGGAGTGCCGGGACAGTACGAACTGAAGCTTTCTTT. It specifies CAWSAGTVRTEAFF. This chain uses TRBV30 with TRBJ1-1; 7 bases fit TRBD1. Trimming cost V 1 base and J 5 bases; bases outside gene matches: 7. The CDR3 is made up of 14 amino acids. Germline CDR1 and CDR2: GTSNPN and SVGIG (reference sequence). The entire variable domain, with the rest obtained from reference TRBV30 and TRBJ1-1, is as follows: SQTIHQWPATLVQPVGSPLSLECTVEGTSNPNLYWYRQAAGRGLQLLFYSVGIGQISSEVPQNLSASRPQDRQFILSSKKLLLSDSGFYLCAWSAGTVRTEAFFGQGTRLTVV.

Comment on this clone: Different DNA sequences within this sample yield the same CDR3. The chain joins TRBV10-3 to TRBJ2-7; tentative D call: TRBD2 (5 bases). V lost 1 base, J lost 3 bases, and 7 bases lay in between. Germline V CDR1 and CDR2: ENHRY, SYGVKD. The CDR3 runs 13 residues. CDR3 sequence: CAISEYRDYEQYF. CDR3 DNA sequence: TGTGCCATCAGTGAGTATCGGGACTACGAGCAGTACTTC.

The rearrangement links TRBV6-1 to TRBJ1-1; a weak D match, TRBD1 (5 bases). V dropped 0 bases and J dropped 11 bases, with 19 bases sitting between them. The CDR3 is 15 amino acids. Germline loops: CDR1 MNHNS, CDR2 SASEGT. This chain's CDR3 is CASSEAAGGTLVAFF. CDR3 sequence (DNA): TGTGCCAGCAGTGAAGCGGCAGGCGGGACCCTTGTGGCTTTCTTT.

As regards this clone: The sample has other DNA sequences that encode this CDR3 too. This chain uses TRBV7-6 with TRBJ1-4; D not resolved. CDR1 and CDR2 (germline): SGHVS, FNYEAQ. This CDR3 has 15 residues. Trimming pared 0 bases from V and 0 bases from J, leaving 5 bases between. The CDR3 here is CASSLAGTTNEKLFF. In DNA form, the CDR3 reads TGTGCCAGCAGCTTAGCCGGGACAACTAATGAAAAACTGTTTTTT.

This clone has just one count. This chain uses TRBV2 with TRBJ2-6; 7 positions agree with TRBD2. Germline values: CDR1 SNHLY, CDR2 FYNNEI. V lost 6 bases to trimming and J lost 4 bases; unmatched junction nucleotides: 9. CDR3 length: 16 amino acids. The DNA of the CDR3 is TGTGCCAGCAGCGATGGGAGGGATACCGGGGCCAACGTCCTGACTTTC. Its protein product is CASSDGRDTGANVLTF.

The chain carries TRBV5-1 and TRBJ1-1; 9 nucleotides agree with TRBD1. The V and J ends lost 4 bases and 1 base, in that order; junction bases with no gene match: 8. The CDR3 length is 16 residues. From germline, CDR1 is SGHRS and CDR2 YFSETQ. CDR3 DNA sequence: TGCGCCAGCAGCCCCCGGACAGGGGAGAAGAACACTGAAGCTTTCTTT. Amino acids: CASSPRTGEKNTEAFF. Based on the CDR3 plus reference TRBV5-1 and TRBJ1-1, the full variable domain is KAGVTQTPRYLIKTRGQQVTLSCSPISGHRSVSWYQQTPGQGLQFLFEYFSETQRNKGNFPGRFSGRQFSNSRSEMNVSTLELGDSALYLCASSPRTGEKNTEAFFGQGTRLTVV.

This clone was seen more than once but under ten times. The chain uses TRBV7-9 and TRBJ2-3; no clear D. The CDR3 has 13 residues. Germline V lookup: CDR1 SEHNR, CDR2 FQNEAQ (reference sequence). V lost 4 bases and J 2 bases, leaving 7 bases between the germline ends. CDR3 DNA sequence: TGTGCCAGCAGCTCAAGGACCACAGATACGCAGTATTTT. Protein product: CASSSRTTDTQYF.

This chain uses TRBV5-1 with TRBJ2-5, with D unclear. The V end lost 1 base, the J end lost 1 base, and 11 bases lay between the germline ends. The germline CDR1 and CDR2 sequences are SGHRS and YFSETQ. The CDR3 contains 15 residues. The CDR3 sequence is CASSLMGISQETQYF. CDR3 sequence (DNA): TGCGCCAGCAGCTTGATGGGGATATCCCAAGAGACCCAGTACTTC.

In its sample, this clone was seen a few times. This sample includes further DNA sequences coding for the same CDR3. The chain has TRBV7-9 and TRBJ2-2; 10 bases are shared with TRBD2. Trimming removed 4 bases from V and 2 bases from J; junction bases left unmatched: 1. Germline CDR1 reads SEHNR; CDR2 reads FQNEAQ (reference sequence). The CDR3 totals 15 residues. CDR3 loop: CASSWTSGNTGELFF. In DNA, the CDR3 is TGTGCCAGCAGCTGGACTAGCGGAAACACCGGGGAGCTGTTTTTT.

The table lists this clone with a count of one. The rearrangement links TRBV6-6 to TRBJ1-2; TRBD1 matches 7 bases. The CDR3 runs 12 residues. In germline, CDR1 is MNHNY, CDR2 SVGAGI (reference sequence). V lost 5 bases to trimming and J lost 8 bases; unmatched junction nucleotides: 5. CDR3 bases: TGTGCCAGCAGTGGTGACAGGGAAGGCTACACCTTC. Protein sequence: CASSGDREGYTF.

This rearrangement joins TRBV11-2 to TRBJ2-5; D unresolved. V was clipped by 4 bases and J by 1 base, with 13 bases between them. Germline-derived CDR1 and CDR2 are SGHAT and FQNNGV. The CDR3 length is 15 residues. CDR3 residues: CASSSGPTTQETQYF. CDR3 DNA: TGTGCCAGCAGCTCCGGACCGACGACCCAAGAGACCCAGTACTTC.

The chain joins TRBV28 to TRBJ1-2, with D possibly matching TRBD1 (5 bases). Deletions cut 5 bases from V and 5 bases from J, with 12 bases between. This CDR3 region has 13 residues. Looked up from germline, CDR1 is MDHEN and CDR2 is SYDVKM. CDR3 protein: CASSADSLYGYTF. In nucleotides, the CDR3 is TGTGCCAGCAGTGCCGACAGTCTTTATGGCTACACCTTC.

This clone was recorded a few times. The chain couples TRBV19 to TRBJ2-2; 8 bases are a match to TRBD2. Germline CDR1 reads LNHDA; CDR2 reads SQIVND (reference sequence). The V gene end was trimmed by 3 bases and the J gene end by 0 bases; junction bases not matched to a gene: 0. CDR3 length: 15 amino acids. The CDR3 DNA reads as TGTGCCAGTAGTATGGGACTAGCGAACACCGGGGAGCTGTTTTTT. It yields the protein CASSMGLANTGELFF. Using reference TRBV19 and TRBJ2-2 for the parts outside the CDR3, the full variable domain is DGGITQSPKYLFRKEGQNVTLSCEQNLNHDAMYWYRQDPGQGLRLIYYSQIVNDFQKGDIAEGYSVSREKKESFPLTVTSAQKNPTAFYLCASSMGLANTGELFFGEGSRLTVL.

This chain joins TRBV11-2 and TRBJ1-1; a possible D gene is TRBD1 (5 bases). V dropped 3 bases and J dropped 11 bases, with 19 bases sitting between them. The CDR3 runs 14 residues. Germline V CDR1 and CDR2: SGHAT, FQNNGV. The CDR3 DNA sequence: TGTGCCAGCAGCTTCCGGGACGACATATATGGCGCTTTCTTT. The encoded protein is CASSFRDDIYGAFF. Full variable domain (outside the CDR3, taken from reference TRBV11-2 and TRBJ1-1): EAGVAQSPRYKIIEKRQSVAFWCNPISGHATLYWYQQILGQGPKLLIQFQNNGVVDDSQLPKDRFSAERLKGVDSTLKIQPAKLEDSAVYLCASSFRDDIYGAFFGQGTRLTVV.

The chain uses TRBV6-1 and TRBJ1-5; D is unresolved. This CDR3 contains 13 residues. The ends were cut back, 8 bases at V and 2 bases at J, with 10 bases in the middle. CDR1 is MNHNS, CDR2 SASEGT, per germline. CDR3 sequence reads: CASGGRGNQPQHF. DNA of the CDR3: TGTGCCAGCGGAGGTCGGGGCAATCAGCCCCAGCATTTT.